These 27 T cell receptor beta chains came from one sample sequenced in a study of cytomegalovirus exposure and HLA in healthy donors. The primer mix had 60 Vbeta and 13 Jbeta primers. The table came from immunoSEQ multiplex PCR; TCRdb's copy has only in-frame clones and leaves some out. This table holds roughly 120,000 clones. Specimen: PBMCs. Receptor source: a man aged 18 to 29 in good health and CMV-seronegative.

The chain uses TRBV19 and TRBJ2-3; 14 bases agree with TRBD2. After removal of 6 bases from V and 6 bases from J, the junction contained 8 bases not matched to a gene. Germline assignment: CDR1 LNHDA and CDR2 SQIVND (reference sequence). The CDR3 is made up of 16 amino acids. CDR3 loop: CASSQTSGGARDTQYF. The CDR3 nucleotides read TGTGCCAGTAGCCAGACTAGCGGGGGGGCAAGGGATACGCAGTATTTT. The full variable domain, with the rest looked up from reference TRBV19 and TRBJ2-3, is DGGITQSPKYLFRKEGQNVTLSCEQNLNHDAMYWYRQDPGQGLRLIYYSQIVNDFQKGDIAEGYSVSREKKESFPLTVTSAQKNPTAFYLCASSQTSGGARDTQYFGPGTRLTVL.

The rearrangement links TRBV6-1 to TRBJ1-1, with TRBD1 identical over 11 bases. From germline, CDR1 is MNHNS and CDR2 SASEGT. V shed 5 bases, J shed 7 bases, and the junction held 6 bases outside the gene matches. The CDR3 has 14 residues. CDR3 sequence reads: CASSQPGTGGEAFF. The CDR3 coding sequence is TGTGCCAGCAGTCAACCTGGGACAGGGGGTGAAGCTTTCTTT.

V gene TRBV7-9 combines with J gene TRBJ2-1; 14 bases fit TRBD2. The CDR3 runs 15 residues. Trimming took 5 bases from V and 9 from J; bases not matched to a gene: 6. The V gene's germline CDR1 is SEHNR and CDR2 FQNEAQ (reference sequence). In DNA form, the CDR3 reads TGTGCCAGCAGCCCCACGGGACTAGCGGGAGTTGAGCAGTTCTTC. This gives the protein CASSPTGLAGVEQFF.

V and J are TRBV7-7 and TRBJ2-7; D might be TRBD2 (6 bases). The V gene's germline CDR1 is SSHAT and CDR2 FNYEAQ (reference sequence). This CDR3 comprises 14 residues. The germline V and J ends were trimmed by 5 bases and 3 bases, with 14 bases remaining between them. The CDR3: CASSISRGDYEQYF. The DNA of the CDR3 is TGTGCCAGCAGCATCTCGCGGGGAGACTACGAGCAGTACTTC.

This chain uses TRBV5-4 with TRBJ1-2; D perhaps matches TRBD1 (5 bases). The CDR3 totals 14 residues. Germline V gives CDR1 SGHNT, CDR2 YYREEE (reference sequence). The ends were cut back, 0 bases at V and 6 bases at J, with 12 bases in the middle. The DNA of the CDR3 is TGTGCCAGCAGCTTGGCGGGCAGGGTCGATGGCTACACCTTC. It encodes CASSLAGRVDGYTF.

The gene calls are TRBV20-1 and TRBJ2-1; D gene unclear. Trimming shortened V by 5 bases and J by 9 bases, and 8 bases separated the two germline ends. Per the germline V gene, CDR1 is DFQATT and CDR2 is SNEGSKA (reference sequence). CDR3 length: 10 residues. The CDR3 sequence: CSAARGEQFF. The CDR3 region has the DNA TGCAGTGCTGCGAGAGGTGAGCAGTTCTTC.

Notes on this clone: Within the sample, other DNA sequences also encode this same CDR3. The chain recombines TRBV5-1 with TRBJ1-2; TRBD1 aligns across 7 bases. V gave up 0 bases and J gave up 6 bases; unmatched junction bases: 8. This CDR3 spans 15 amino acids. CDR1 and CDR2 (germline): SGHRS, YFSETQ. CDR3 in DNA: TGCGCCAGCAGCTTGGGACAGGGAGCTGGGGATGGCTACACCTTC. Residues: CASSLGQGAGDGYTF.

The V gene is TRBV7-2, the J gene TRBJ2-1, with 8 bases identical to TRBD2. CDR3 length: 15 amino acids. Germline lookup yields CDR1 SGHTA and CDR2 FQGNSA. The ends lost 6 bases at V and 8 bases at J; junction bases unmatched: 12. This CDR3 reads CASSLGGRFTDEQFF. In DNA form, the CDR3 reads TGTGCCAGCAGTTTGGGCGGGAGGTTTACAGATGAGCAGTTCTTC.

This chain connects TRBV28 to TRBJ2-3; 10 positions agree with TRBD1. The CDR3 contains 14 residues. Germline loops: CDR1 MDHEN, CDR2 SYDVKM. V trimming: 11 bases; J trimming: 4 bases; junction bases outside the gene matches: 9. CDR3 nucleotides: TGTGCCCTCCAACCGGGACAGGGGCCAGATACGCAGTATTTT. It translates to CALQPGQGPDTQYF.

V is TRBV5-6 and J is TRBJ2-7; D possibly corresponds to TRBD1 (6 bases). The CDR3 loop spans 14 amino acids. V was clipped by 4 bases and J by 7 bases, with 18 bases between them. Per germline, CDR1 SGHDT and CDR2 YYEEEE. The CDR3 reads CASSPSQGWREQYF. The DNA for the CDR3 is TGTGCCAGCAGCCCATCTCAGGGGTGGAGGGAGCAGTACTTC.

The rearrangement uses TRBV6-1 and TRBJ1-1; TRBD1 agrees at 7 bases. The J segment lost 0 bases and the V segment lost 0 bases, leaving 7 bases of the junction unmatched. Germline V gives CDR1 MNHNS, CDR2 SASEGT. This CDR3 region has 17 residues. The CDR3 nucleotides read TGTGCCAGCAGTGAAGCGGAGACAGGGTTTTTGAACACTGAAGCTTTCTTT. Protein: CASSEAETGFLNTEAFF.

DNA for the CDR3: TGTGCCAGCAGCTTGATAGACAGGGGAACTAATGAAAAACTGTTTTTT. Translation gives CASSLIDRGTNEKLFF. This rearrangement joins TRBV5-6 to TRBJ1-4; 8 nucleotides line up with TRBD1. V was pared by 1 base and J by 1 base, with 3 bases of the junction left unmatched. Germline CDR1 SGHDT, CDR2 YYEEEE. This CDR3 contains 16 residues. Based on the CDR3 plus reference TRBV5-6 and TRBJ1-4, the full variable domain is DAGVTQSPTHLIKTRGQQVTLRCSPKSGHDTVSWYQQALGQGPQFIFQYYEEEERQRGNFPDRFSGHQFPNYSSELNVNALLLGDSALYLCASSLIDRGTNEKLFFGSGTQLSVL.

The rearrangement links TRBV19 to TRBJ2-7; 11 bases fit TRBD2. The CDR3 covers 13 residues. Losses at the gene ends were 10 bases for V and 1 base for J; bases not matched to a gene: 3. Germline V gives CDR1 LNHDA, CDR2 SQIVND (reference sequence). This chain's CDR3 is CATRLAGSYEQYF. Written as DNA, the CDR3 is TGTGCCACCAGACTAGCGGGATCCTACGAGCAGTACTTC.

V is TRBV6-1 and J is TRBJ2-3, with TRBD2 matching 9 bases. CDR1 and CDR2 (germline): MNHNS, SASEGT. The CDR3 length is 15 residues. V lost 3 bases to trimming and J lost 6 bases; unmatched junction nucleotides: 7. CDR3 bases: TGTGCCAGCAGTGAGGGCGGGGGGGCCTTGGATACGCAGTATTTT. As protein: CASSEGGGALDTQYF.

This chain links TRBV29-1 with TRBJ2-7; no clear D gene. The germline V gene encodes CDR1 SQVTM and CDR2 ANQGSEA. The ends were cut back, 7 bases at V and 0 bases at J, with 13 bases in the middle. The CDR3 runs 13 residues. The CDR3 DNA is TGCAGCGCCCACACGAGACTCTCCTACGAGCAGTACTTC. Encoded protein: CSAHTRLSYEQYF.

Note on this clone: The same CDR3 also results from other DNA sequences found in this sample. The chain is built from TRBV13 and TRBJ1-1; D uncertain. The CDR3 runs to 13 residues. Trimming pared 3 bases from V and 0 bases from J, leaving 5 bases between. Germline V gene data show CDR1 as PRHDT and CDR2 as FYEKMQ (reference sequence). CDR3 sequence (DNA): TGTGCCAGCAGCTTTTCTGTGAACACTGAAGCTTTCTTT. It translates to CASSFSVNTEAFF.

This chain links TRBV4-1 with TRBJ1-2; D might be TRBD1 (5 bases). Trimming stripped 3 bases from V and 4 bases from J, with 15 bases between. From germline, CDR1 is MGHRA and CDR2 YSYEKL. CDR3 size: 15 residues. In DNA form, the CDR3 reads TGCGCCAGCAGCCAGGGCCCTGACAGTTTCTATGGCTACACCTTC. It is translated as CASSQGPDSFYGYTF.

The chain couples TRBV7-9 to TRBJ2-1, with D possibly being TRBD1 (6 bases). The V gene lost 3 bases and the J gene lost 0 bases, with 12 bases spanning the gap. CDR1 is SEHNR and CDR2 is FQNEAQ in the germline V gene (reference sequence). The CDR3 contains 16 residues. The CDR3 loop reads CASSFNLGGSYNEQFF. CDR3 nucleotides: TGTGCCAGCAGCTTCAATCTAGGGGGCTCCTACAATGAGCAGTTCTTC. Filled out from reference TRBV7-9 and TRBJ2-1, the complete variable domain reads DTGVSQNPRHKITKRGQNVTFRCDPISEHNRLYWYRQTLGQGPEFLTYFQNEAQLEKSRLLSDRFSAERPKGSFSTLEIQRTEQGDSAMYLCASSFNLGGSYNEQFFGPGTRLTVL.

The genes are TRBV18 and TRBJ2-3; 9 bases are shared with TRBD1. Looked up from germline, CDR1 is KGHSH and CDR2 is LQKENI. The CDR3 contains 14 residues. V gave up 2 bases and J gave up 5 bases; unmatched junction bases: 2. In nucleotides, the CDR3 is TGTGCCAGCTCACCATTGGACAGGGGAGATACGCAGTATTTT. Encoded protein: CASSPLDRGDTQYF.

V usage is TRBV4-2 and J usage is TRBJ2-3; no reliable D call. CDR3 length: 12 residues. CDR1 and CDR2 (germline): LGHNA, YNFKEQ. Trimming took 0 bases from V and 5 from J, leaving 3 bases between them. The DNA for the CDR3 is TGTGCCAGCAGCCAAGACAGAGATACGCAGTATTTT. Protein: CASSQDRDTQYF.

The chain couples TRBV5-1 to TRBJ1-4, with 9 bases matching TRBD1. From germline, CDR1 is SGHRS and CDR2 YFSETQ. The CDR3 has 16 amino acids. Trimming removed 0 bases from V and 2 bases from J; junction bases left unmatched: 2. CDR3 nucleotide sequence: TGCGCCAGCAGCTTGGACAGGGGGCCCACTAATGAAAAACTGTTTTTT. The encoded protein is CASSLDRGPTNEKLFF.

This chain uses TRBV9 with TRBJ2-4, with a weak D call TRBD2 (6 bases). The V gene's germline CDR1 is SGDLS and CDR2 YYNGEE. The length of the CDR3 is 16 residues. Trimming removed 2 bases from V and 2 bases from J, with 14 bases in between. In DNA, the CDR3 is TGTGCCAGCAGCGTTGGGGGACTCCTTTCCAAAAACATTCAGTACTTC. Residues: CASSVGGLLSKNIQYF.

V is TRBV18 and J is TRBJ2-6; 7 nucleotides line up with TRBD1. The CDR3 runs 16 residues. The trim removed 6 bases at V and 3 bases at J, leaving 8 bases unmatched. CDR1 and CDR2 from the germline V gene are KGHSH and LQKENI. Here the CDR3 reads CASSRRQGDGANVLTF. DNA of the CDR3: TGTGCCAGCTCCCGAAGACAGGGTGATGGGGCCAACGTCCTGACTTTC.

This chain connects TRBV11-2 to TRBJ2-5; the D gene is possibly TRBD2 (7 bases). The V end lost 5 bases, the J end lost 0 bases, and 16 bases lay between the germline ends. The CDR3 is made up of 16 amino acids. Germline CDR1 is SGHAT and CDR2 is FQNNGV. The DNA of the CDR3 is TGTGCCAGCAGCCCAGGGGACTACCCGTACCAAGAGACCCAGTACTTC. Protein: CASSPGDYPYQETQYF.

This chain's CDR3 is CASSQSGTQAFF. CDR3 DNA sequence: TGTGCCAGCAGCCAGTCCGGGACTCAAGCTTTCTTT. The J gene is TRBJ1-1, the V gene TRBV4-2, with D tentatively TRBD1 (5 bases). The CDR3 totals 12 residues. From germline, CDR1 is LGHNA and CDR2 YNFKEQ. V was trimmed by 3 bases and J by 9 bases, leaving 11 bases between them.

Concerning this clone: The junction departs from the called germline gene at one end, perhaps through a read error. The genes are TRBV10-1 and TRBJ2-3; D gene unclear. The CDR3 extends over 13 amino acids. CDR1 and CDR2 (germline): WNHNN, SYGVQD (reference sequence). As DNA, the CDR3 is TGCGCCAGCAGTGAGTACTTCACAGATGCGCAGTATTTT. Translating it yields CASSEYFTDAQYF.

V gene TRBV6-5 combines with J gene TRBJ2-7; TRBD1 might be the D (5 bases). Germline values: CDR1 MNHEY, CDR2 SVGAGI. This CDR3 has 16 amino acids. The V end was cut by 4 bases, the J end by 1 base, with 17 bases between. In nucleotides, the CDR3 is TGTGCCAGCAGTTTAATTGACAGCGAACCTTCCTACGAGCAGTACTTC. It translates to CASSLIDSEPSYEQYF.